This record concerns one T cell receptor beta chain sequence. Its antigen remains unidentified. The source of the sample is a study of T-cell memory formation after mild COVID-19. Study at large: For the most part, TCR clusters were specific to one donor.

Whole-study findings and limits: Contracting clones localized mainly to CM and EM when CD4+ and mainly to EMRA when CD8+.

TCR alpha and TCR beta cDNA libraries carrying sample barcodes and UMIs came from 5'RACE with constant-segment primers. Via MiXCR, TCRdb re-called the 5' RACE reads, giving one row per CDR3 protein. The table has a few hundred thousand distinct CDR3 sequences, around 27% seen once. Trimming cost V 6 bases and J 5 bases, with 13 bases left between them. The CDR3 has 13 amino acids. The gene calls are TRBV12-3 or TRBV12-4 and TRBJ1-1, with D perhaps TRBD1 (5 bases). The sample taken for sequencing was PBMCs or a T cell subset sorted from them (not recorded which). The source is an adult woman who had mild COVID-19 (a few samples of this study predate the infection). Cell type and time point are not known. Here the CDR3 reads CASSTPGGTEAFF. For the CDR3, the DNA is TGTGCCAGCAGCACCCCTGGGGGGACTGAAGCTTTCTTT.